The 12 T cell receptor beta chains reported below all come from one sample, sequenced in a study of cytomegalovirus exposure and HLA in healthy donors. PCR was performed using 60 Vbeta and 13 Jbeta primers. Profiled with immunoSEQ multiplex PCR; TCRdb holds only in-frame clones, not every one. The profile shows 100,000 to 150,000 clones, over 60% of them singletons. The sequenced sample was PBMCs. The receptors derive from a female donor in good health and CMV-seronegative.

This rearrangement joins TRBV27 to TRBJ2-2, with 7 bases matching TRBD1. Germline CDR1 MNHEY, CDR2 SMNVEV (reference sequence). The CDR3 consists of 14 residues. J lost 4 bases, V lost 5 bases, and 4 bases had no gene match. The DNA for the CDR3 is TGTGCCAGCAGTCCCAACAGGGGCACCGGGGAGCTGTTTTTT. Its protein product is CASSPNRGTGELFF.

Points on this clone: Its ends do not fully match the called genes, so a read error is possible. The rearrangement joins TRBV30 to TRBJ2-6, with a possible D match to TRBD1 (5 bases). Germline-derived CDR1 and CDR2 are GTSNPN and SVGIG (reference sequence). This CDR3 is 16 amino acids long. CDR3 loop: CAWSGLILSGANGLTF. As DNA, the CDR3 is TGTGCCTGGAGTGGCCTGATACTCTCTGGGGCCAACGGCCTGACTTTC.

The chain couples TRBV6-1 to TRBJ1-1; D gene uncertain. Germline V gene lookup returns CDR1 MNHNS and CDR2 SASEGT. V was clipped by 8 bases and J by 1 base, with 17 bases between them. The CDR3 spans 15 residues. The CDR3 DNA reads as TGTGCCAGCGTTCTCCTTCGATGGGCGAACACTGAAGCTTTCTTT. Encoded protein: CASVLLRWANTEAFF.

This chain connects TRBV5-4 to TRBJ2-4; 8 bases match TRBD1. Per the germline V gene, CDR1 is SGHNT and CDR2 is YYREEE (reference sequence). This CDR3 has 17 amino acids. The J segment lost 0 bases and the V segment lost 4 bases, leaving 9 bases of the junction unmatched. CDR3 residues: CASSPGQGQLAKNIQYF. The CDR3 region has the DNA TGTGCCAGCAGCCCTGGACAGGGCCAACTAGCCAAAAACATTCAGTACTTC.

This clone occurred once. J is TRBJ1-1 and V is TRBV7-9; 10 bases are shared with TRBD1. This CDR3 has 13 amino acids. The germline gives CDR1 SEHNR, CDR2 FQNEAQ (reference sequence). The J segment lost 5 bases and the V segment lost 5 bases, leaving 2 bases of the junction unmatched. The CDR3 is CASSKDRGTEAFF. CDR3 nucleotide sequence: TGTGCCAGCAGCAAGGACAGGGGGACTGAAGCTTTCTTT.

This chain uses TRBV6-5 with TRBJ1-2; 8 bases align to TRBD1. There are 13 residues in the CDR3. With V trimmed by 5 bases and J by 7 bases, 6 bases remained unmatched. Germline V CDR1 and CDR2: MNHEY, SVGAGI. The CDR3: CASSRTGLSGYTF. CDR3 nucleotides: TGTGCCAGCAGTAGGACAGGGTTGAGTGGCTACACCTTC.

Concerning this clone itself: Germline and junction disagree at one end, which may indicate a read error. V usage is TRBV7-9 and J usage is TRBJ1-1; D uncertain. This CDR3 region has 12 residues. Germline CDR1 reads SEHNR; CDR2 reads FQNEAQ (reference sequence). The CDR3 DNA reads TGTTCCAGCAGCTTAGGCGGAAAACGGGCTTTCTTT. Protein sequence: CSSSLGGKRAFF.

This clone is a singleton in its sample. This chain links TRBV30 with TRBJ1-5; D gene uncertain. The V and J ends lost 5 bases and 6 bases respectively, with 8 bases between them. This CDR3 spans 11 amino acids. CDR1 and CDR2 from the germline V gene are GTSNPN and SVGIG (reference sequence). This CDR3 is CAWPPGQPQHF. CDR3 bases: TGTGCCTGGCCCCCCGGTCAGCCCCAGCATTTT. Drawing the rest from reference TRBV30 and TRBJ1-5, the complete variable domain is SQTIHQWPATLVQPVGSPLSLECTVEGTSNPNLYWYRQAAGRGLQLLFYSVGIGQISSEVPQNLSASRPQDRQFILSSKKLLLSDSGFYLCAWPPGQPQHFGDGTRLSIL.

The genes are TRBV7-9 and TRBJ1-4; D is undetermined. The CDR3 is 15 residues long. In germline, CDR1 is SEHNR, CDR2 FQNEAQ (reference sequence). The germline V and J ends were trimmed by 0 bases and 4 bases, with 9 bases remaining between them. CDR3 nucleotide sequence: TGTGCCAGCAGCTTAGCAGGGAGATATAATGAAAAACTGTTTTTT. This sequence encodes CASSLAGRYNEKLFF.

This chain connects TRBV5-1 to TRBJ2-7, with TRBD2 as a possible D gene (6 bases). This CDR3 region has 15 residues. V lost 1 base, J lost 3 bases, and 14 bases lay in between. Germline-derived CDR1 and CDR2 are SGHRS and YFSETQ. The CDR3 sequence is CASSLIGSPNYEQYF. The CDR3 region has the DNA TGCGCCAGCAGCTTGATCGGGAGCCCGAACTACGAGCAGTACTTC.

This chain joins TRBV5-1 and TRBJ1-1, with D possibly being TRBD1 (5 bases). This CDR3 has 14 amino acids. Per germline, CDR1 SGHRS and CDR2 YFSETQ. Trimming stripped 0 bases from V and 3 bases from J, with 9 bases between. The chain's CDR3 is CASSLGRGYTEAFF. The CDR3 DNA sequence: TGCGCCAGCAGCTTGGGGAGGGGCTACACTGAAGCTTTCTTT.

The chain combines TRBV2 with TRBJ1-2, with a weak D call TRBD1 (5 bases). This CDR3 region has 13 residues. Germline V gene lookup returns CDR1 SNHLY and CDR2 FYNNEI. The ends were cut back, 11 bases at V and 5 bases at J, with 18 bases in the middle. DNA for the CDR3: TGTGCCTGCCTAGACAGTGGCGGATATGGCTACACCTTC. It specifies CACLDSGGYGYTF.